This TCR beta chain was recovered during a study of cytotoxic CD8 clonotypes in ibrutinib-treated CLL. At the level of the study: Among patients, around 25 responded partially and 2 completely; roughly 14 then stayed remitted and 12 progressed after median about 68 months.

Germline V gives CDR1 MNHEY, CDR2 SMNVEV (reference sequence). This CDR3 contains 15 residues. V was clipped by 2 bases and J by 3 bases, with 11 bases between them. Sequencing used immunoSEQ multiplex PCR; TCRdb keeps in-frame clones, though not all of them. The table shows about 300,000 clones, with 70% to 80% occurring only once. This clone has only a few counts. What it recognizes is unknown. Findings and caveats of the study: Baseline clonality was higher than in age-matched healthy donors and moved in step with circulating CD8+ T-cell counts.

This clonotype was obtained from a human donor with chronic lymphocytic leukemia. V gene TRBV27 combines with J gene TRBJ1-5, with D tentatively TRBD1 (6 bases). This specimen consisted of PBMCs, obtained at disease progression, from a patient treated with ibrutinib. The CDR3 nucleotides read TGTGCCAGCAGTTTAAACAGGGAGGACAATCAGCCCCAGCATTTT. Encoded protein: CASSLNREDNQPQHF.